A selection of T cell receptor beta chains follows, all from one sample in a study of blood T cell repertoires in COVID-19. Assay: immunoSEQ multiplex PCR; the TCRdb copy retains only in-frame clones and omits some. Here the sample spans fewer than 350,000 clones, 81% being singletons. The sample comprised peripheral blood. The receptors come from an older woman with active or convalescent COVID-19. Both conserved end residues are part of each CDR3. The D gene is left open where the match is weak. Part of the rows lack a size; the others show once, few, many or a class for expanded clones.

>-|TRBV10-3|-|TRBJ1-2
CAISESPTGRINYGYTF
TGTGCCATCAGTGAGTCCCCTACAGGGCGTATTAACTATGGCTACACCTTC
>few|TRBV6-5|-|TRBJ1-1
CASSSTGYGRNTEAFF
TGTGCCAGCAGTTCCACAGGCTATGGTAGGAACACTGAAGCTTTCTTT
>once|TRBV5-1|TRBD1|TRBJ1-5
CASSDDREYQPQHF
TGCGCCAGCAGCGACGACAGGGAGTATCAGCCCCAGCATTTT
>-|TRBV14|TRBD1|TRBJ1-1
CASSLYPQGENTEAFF
TGTGCCAGCAGCCTTTACCCACAGGGGGAGAACACTGAAGCTTTCTTT
>-|TRBV19|-|TRBJ1-6
CASIPRTNSPNLSYNSPLHF
TGTGCCAGTATTCCAAGGACAAACAGCCCGAACCTATCCTATAATTCACCCCTCCACTTT
>-|TRBV9|-|TRBJ2-5
CASSVEASLGETQYF
TGTGCCAGCAGCGTAGAGGCTAGCCTCGGGGAGACCCAGTACTTC
>-|TRBV7-8|TRBD1|TRBJ1-3
CASSLVGQGSSGNTIYF
TGTGCCAGCAGCTTAGTGGGACAGGGAAGCTCTGGAAACACCATATATTTT
>once|TRBV28|TRBD1|TRBJ1-2
CASSDPGQGAANYGYTF
TGTGCCAGCAGTGATCCGGGACAGGGGGCAGCAAACTATGGCTACACCTTC
>-|TRBV6-5|-|TRBJ1-1
CASSFIQGEAFF
TGTGCCAGCAGTTTTATACAGGGTGAAGCTTTCTTT
>-|TRBV7-9|TRBD1|TRBJ2-7
CASSSPKGWDRVLSFEQYF
TGTGCCAGCAGCTCACCAAAAGGGTGGGACAGGGTTTTGTCATTCGAGCAGTACTTC
>-|TRBV6-5|TRBD1|TRBJ2-7
CASRSVGQGTYEQYF
TGTGCCAGCCGCTCGGTTGGACAGGGAACGTACGAGCAGTACTTC